The rows below give T cell receptor beta chains drawn from one sample of a study of OX40 agonist ivuxolimab in advanced cancers. Produced via immunoSEQ multiplex PCR; TCRdb's table is partial and in-frame only. The table has some 35,000 clones, over 65% seen once. The sequencing here drew on CD4+ or CD8+ T cells sorted from blood, taken in a trial of the OX40 agonist ivuxolimab. Receptors originate from an adult with an advanced solid tumor such as melanoma, head and neck, liver or kidney cancer. CDR3s include the opening cysteine and the closing phenylalanine or tryptophan. D genes are given only for firm matches. Clone size appears in some rows only: once, few, many, or a class for an expanded clone.

d_call: .
v_call: TRBV9
j_call: TRBJ2-5
clone_size: .
cdr3_nt: TGTGCCAGCAGCGTAGAAGTGGGTAGGGAGACCCAGTACTTC
cdr3_aa: CASSVEVGRETQYF

d_call: TRBD1
v_call: TRBV5-1
j_call: TRBJ1-1
clone_size: .
cdr3_nt: TGCGCCAGCAGCCCAGCCGGGGGCAGGGGGATTGGAGAAGCTTTCTTT
cdr3_aa: CASSPAGGRGIGEAFF

d_call: TRBD1
v_call: TRBV5-1
j_call: TRBJ2-7
clone_size: .
cdr3_nt: TGCGCCAGCAGCCTAGGACAGGGGAGGACGGGGGAGCAGTACTTC
cdr3_aa: CASSLGQGRTGEQYF

d_call: .
v_call: TRBV6-1
j_call: TRBJ1-1
clone_size: .
cdr3_nt: TGTGCCAGCAGTGGGGGGGCGCCGGACACTGAAGCTTTCTTT
cdr3_aa: CASSGGAPDTEAFF

d_call: TRBD1
v_call: TRBV6-1
j_call: TRBJ2-5
clone_size: .
cdr3_nt: TGTGCCAGCAGTGAAGCCGGGACAGGCAGAGAGACCCAGTACTTC
cdr3_aa: CASSEAGTGRETQYF

d_call: TRBD1
v_call: TRBV6-5
j_call: TRBJ2-7
clone_size: once
cdr3_nt: TGTGCCAGCAGTTACTCGACAGGGGCGGGCGAGCAGTACTTC
cdr3_aa: CASSYSTGAGEQYF

d_call: TRBD2
v_call: TRBV11-2
j_call: TRBJ2-3
clone_size: .
cdr3_nt: TGTGCCAGCAGCAGAACCGGACTAGCGGGAACTGCGGCAGATACGCAGTATTTT
cdr3_aa: CASSRTGLAGTAADTQYF

d_call: TRBD1
v_call: TRBV6-5
j_call: TRBJ1-1
clone_size: .
cdr3_nt: TGTGCCAGCAGTATAATTACAGGGGGCACTGAAGCTTTCTTT
cdr3_aa: CASSIITGGTEAFF

d_call: .
v_call: TRBV5-1
j_call: TRBJ2-1
clone_size: .
cdr3_nt: TGCGCCAGCAGCTCCACAATGGAGCAGTTCTTC
cdr3_aa: CASSSTMEQFF

d_call: .
v_call: TRBV28
j_call: TRBJ1-2
clone_size: .
cdr3_nt: TGTGCCAGCAGACAGGGAAACTATGGCTACACCTTC
cdr3_aa: CASRQGNYGYTF

d_call: .
v_call: TRBV10-1
j_call: TRBJ2-7
clone_size: .
cdr3_nt: TGCGCCAGTATTAGCCGACGACTCTCCTACGAGCAGTACTTC
cdr3_aa: CASISRRLSYEQYF

d_call: .
v_call: TRBV7-9
j_call: TRBJ1-1
clone_size: .
cdr3_nt: TGTGCCAGCAGCTTAGATCTGCAGGGGCCTGCGAACACTGAAGCTTTCTTT
cdr3_aa: CASSLDLQGPANTEAFF

d_call: .
v_call: TRBV7-9
j_call: TRBJ1-4
clone_size: .
cdr3_nt: TGTGCCACGGTGGTCCCAGGTTCTGAAAAACTGTTTTTT
cdr3_aa: CATVVPGSEKLFF

d_call: .
v_call: TRBV2
j_call: TRBJ2-5
clone_size: .
cdr3_nt: TGTGCCAGCAGCCCCGGTAGAGGGGATCAAGAGACCCAGTACTTC
cdr3_aa: CASSPGRGDQETQYF

d_call: TRBD1
v_call: TRBV7-8
j_call: TRBJ1-2
clone_size: .
cdr3_nt: TGTGCCAGCAGCCAGGACAGGGGGCAATCTATTTATGGCTACACCTTC
cdr3_aa: CASSQDRGQSIYGYTF

d_call: .
v_call: TRBV4-3
j_call: TRBJ1-1
clone_size: .
cdr3_nt: TGCGCCAGCAGCCAATTTGGCGGGGGCACTGAAGCTTTCTTT
cdr3_aa: CASSQFGGGTEAFF

d_call: TRBD1
v_call: TRBV19
j_call: TRBJ1-5
clone_size: once
cdr3_nt: TGTGCCAGTAGGCTCACGGACAGGGAAAATCAGCCCCAGCATTTT
cdr3_aa: CASRLTDRENQPQHF

d_call: .
v_call: TRBV29-1
j_call: TRBJ1-4
clone_size: few
cdr3_nt: TGCAGCGTCCGGGACCGCGGGTTATTAACTAATGAAAAACTGTTTTTT
cdr3_aa: CSVRDRGLLTNEKLFF

d_call: .
v_call: TRBV28
j_call: TRBJ1-4
clone_size: .
cdr3_nt: TGTGCCAGCAAGCTTTCCGGGACTAATGAAAAACTGTTTTTT
cdr3_aa: CASKLSGTNEKLFF

d_call: .
v_call: TRBV2
j_call: TRBJ2-3
clone_size: once
cdr3_nt: TGTGCCAGCAGTGCTTCCAGAGTGGGCACAGATACGCAGTATTTT
cdr3_aa: CASSASRVGTDTQYF

d_call: .
v_call: TRBV6-6
j_call: TRBJ1-3
clone_size: .
cdr3_nt: TGTGCCAGCAGTTACTCGATACGGGGGGCGGGAAACACCATATATTTT
cdr3_aa: CASSYSIRGAGNTIYF

d_call: .
v_call: TRBV19
j_call: TRBJ2-1
clone_size: .
cdr3_nt: TGTGCCAGTACTCAGGGGAGCTACAATGAGCAGTTCTTC
cdr3_aa: CASTQGSYNEQFF

d_call: .
v_call: TRBV9
j_call: TRBJ1-2
clone_size: .
cdr3_nt: TGTGCCAGCAGCAGTGGGACGAACCCCTATGGCTACACCTTC
cdr3_aa: CASSSGTNPYGYTF